One sample yielded the 11 T cell receptor beta chains listed below, sequenced in a study of blood T cells in healthy people across ages. Using a J-beta primer mix together with a sample-barcoded 5' primer, a second PCR was run for roughly 7 to 12 cycles. MiXCR, applied by TCRdb to the 5' RACE reads, yields one record per CDR3 protein. The sample includes roughly 1,000,000 distinct CDR3 sequences, around 25% seen only once; the top ten take approximately 0.79%. In addition, the sample was reused for a study of T cells of mothers and their children.

The sequencing input was blood. The receptors stem from a girl between 2 and 10 years old in good health.

The table lists this clonotype with a count of one. V gene TRBV5-1 combines with J gene TRBJ2-3, with TRBD2 as a possible D gene (6 bases). The CDR3 sequence is 14 residues long. The V gene's germline CDR1 is SGHRS and CDR2 YFSETQ. Trimming took off 3 bases at V and 1 base at J, with 9 bases between the two ends. The CDR3 DNA is TGCGCCAGCAGCTCCGGGGAGGGCACAGATACGCAGTATTTT. Translated, it gives CASSSGEGTDTQYF.

This clonotype was counted only a few times. The chain carries TRBV20-1 and TRBJ1-1, with a tentative D call TRBD1 (6 bases). The CDR3 runs to 13 residues. Germline lookup yields CDR1 DFQATT and CDR2 SNEGSKA (reference sequence). Trimming stripped 5 bases from V and 5 bases from J, with 15 bases between. Here the CDR3 DNA reads TGCAGTGCTGAGGGACACGGTAAGACTGAAGCTTTCTTT. This sequence encodes CSAEGHGKTEAFF.

This clonotype showed up just a few times. The genes are TRBV12-3 or TRBV12-4 and TRBJ2-5; TRBD1 agrees at 7 bases. The DNA end lines up better with TRBJ2-7; the J call may be wrong. The CDR3 spans 16 residues. The CDR3: CASSSNRDSVDYEQYF. The CDR3 coding sequence is TGTGCCAGCAGTTCTAACCGGGACAGTGTAGACTACGAGCAGTACTTC.

V is TRBV20-1 and J is TRBJ1-4; D is undetermined. CDR1 and CDR2 from the germline V gene are DFQATT and SNEGSKA (reference sequence). The CDR3 spans 10 residues. Trimming removed 3 bases from V and 10 bases from J, with 6 bases in between. The CDR3 sequence: CSARLGKLFF. The CDR3 DNA reads as TGCAGTGCTAGGCTCGGAAAACTGTTTTTT.

The chain employs TRBV9 and TRBJ2-1; a weak D match, TRBD1 (5 bases). Trimming cost V 0 bases and J 10 bases, with 20 bases left between them. From germline, CDR1 is SGDLS and CDR2 YYNGEE. The CDR3 is 16 residues long. Written as DNA, the CDR3 is TGTGCCAGCAGCGTAGGGCAAGGGGCTTCGGGCCAAGAGCAGTTCTTC. Its translation is CASSVGQGASGQEQFF.

V usage is TRBV12-3 or TRBV12-4 and J usage is TRBJ1-1, with TRBD1 matching over 7 bases. V shed 7 bases, J shed 2 bases, and the junction held 4 bases outside the gene matches. The CDR3 contains 13 residues. The CDR3 spells CASTGQANTEAFF. For the CDR3, the DNA is TGTGCCAGCACCGGACAGGCCAACACTGAAGCTTTCTTT.

The J gene is TRBJ2-1, the V gene TRBV4-1; no clear D. V shed 0 bases and J shed 4 bases, with 13 bases lying between them. In germline, CDR1 is MGHRA, CDR2 YSYEKL. This CDR3 is built from 16 residues. The CDR3 DNA sequence: TGCGCCAGCAGCCAAGAAGGCGTTAACTTTTACAATGAGCAGTTCTTC. This gives the protein CASSQEGVNFYNEQFF.

There are a few counts of this clonotype. The rearrangement links TRBV4-1 to TRBJ2-7, with 7 bases fitting TRBD2. The CDR3 has 14 amino acids. The J segment lost 3 bases and the V segment lost 0 bases, leaving 2 bases of the junction unmatched. Germline assignment: CDR1 MGHRA and CDR2 YSYEKL. The CDR3 here is CASSQEAGVYEQYF. The CDR3 DNA follows: TGCGCCAGCAGCCAAGAGGCGGGGGTCTACGAGCAGTACTTC.

This chain links TRBV5-1 with TRBJ2-5; D gene ambiguous. CDR3 length equals 13 residues. V lost 2 bases to trimming and J lost 11 bases, with 16 bases between them. Germline CDR1 and CDR2: SGHRS and YFSETQ. The chain's CDR3 is CASSFSPPEEQYF. As DNA, the CDR3 is TGCGCCAGCAGCTTCTCACCTCCGGAAGAGCAGTACTTC.

The chain has TRBV4-3 and TRBJ2-5, with a tentative D call TRBD1 (5 bases). The last part of the DNA fits TRBJ2-7 better; the J call may be wrong. CDR3 length: 14 residues. From germline, CDR1 is LGHNA and CDR2 YSLEER. CDR3 in amino acids: CASSSGIDSYEQYF. The CDR3 DNA reads TGCGCCAGCAGCTCTGGGATCGACAGCTACGAGCAGTACTTC.

The chain combines TRBV3-1 with TRBJ2-5; 7 nucleotides match TRBD1. The J call is doubtful: the DNA matches TRBJ2-1 better. The CDR3 has 11 residues. Germline V gene sequence: CDR1 LGHDT, CDR2 YNNKEL (reference sequence). CDR3 DNA sequence: TGTGCCAGCGCGCAGGGGGATGAGCAGTTCTTC. Encoded protein: CASAQGDEQFF.